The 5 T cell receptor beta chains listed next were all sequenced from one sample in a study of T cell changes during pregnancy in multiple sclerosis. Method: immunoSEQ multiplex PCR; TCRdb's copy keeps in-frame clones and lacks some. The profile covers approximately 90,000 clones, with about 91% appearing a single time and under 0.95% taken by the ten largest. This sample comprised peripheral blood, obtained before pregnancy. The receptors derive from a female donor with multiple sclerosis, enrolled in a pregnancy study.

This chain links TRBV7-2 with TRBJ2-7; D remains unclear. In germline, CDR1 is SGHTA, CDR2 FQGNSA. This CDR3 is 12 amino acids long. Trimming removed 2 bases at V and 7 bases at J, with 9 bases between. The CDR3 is CASSLFSGEQYF. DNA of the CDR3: TGTGCCAGCAGCTTATTTTCGGGTGAGCAGTACTTC.

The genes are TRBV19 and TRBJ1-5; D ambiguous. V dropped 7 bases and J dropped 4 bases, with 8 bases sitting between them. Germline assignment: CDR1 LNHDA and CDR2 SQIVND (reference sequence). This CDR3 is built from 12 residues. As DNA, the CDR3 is TGTGCCAGTACCGCGGGGAATCAGCCCCAGCATTTT. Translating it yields CASTAGNQPQHF. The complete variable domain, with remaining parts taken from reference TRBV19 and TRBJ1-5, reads DGGITQSPKYLFRKEGQNVTLSCEQNLNHDAMYWYRQDPGQGLRLIYYSQIVNDFQKGDIAEGYSVSREKKESFPLTVTSAQKNPTAFYLCASTAGNQPQHFGDGTRLSIL.

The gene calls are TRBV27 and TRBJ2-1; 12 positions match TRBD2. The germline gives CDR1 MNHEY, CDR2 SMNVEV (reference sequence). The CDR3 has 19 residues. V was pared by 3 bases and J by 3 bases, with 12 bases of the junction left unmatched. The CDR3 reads CASSFRLAGAKDNYNEQFF. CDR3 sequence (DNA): TGTGCCAGCAGTTTTAGACTAGCGGGGGCCAAAGATAACTACAATGAGCAGTTCTTC.

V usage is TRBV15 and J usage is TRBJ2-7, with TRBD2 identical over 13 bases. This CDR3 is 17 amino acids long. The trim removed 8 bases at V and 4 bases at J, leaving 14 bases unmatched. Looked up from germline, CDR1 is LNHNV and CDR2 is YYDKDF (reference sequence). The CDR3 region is CATGGRTSGGSSYEQYF. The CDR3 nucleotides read TGTGCCACCGGAGGCCGGACTAGCGGGGGTAGCTCGTACGAGCAGTACTTC.

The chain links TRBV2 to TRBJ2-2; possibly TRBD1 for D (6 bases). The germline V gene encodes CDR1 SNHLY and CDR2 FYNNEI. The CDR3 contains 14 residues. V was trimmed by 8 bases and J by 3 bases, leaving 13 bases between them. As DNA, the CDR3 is TGTGCCAGCTACGAGGACAGCTACACCGGGGAGCTGTTTTTT. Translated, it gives CASYEDSYTGELFF.